One sample yielded the 9 T cell receptor beta chains listed below, sequenced in a study of molecular identifiers for immune sequencing clone quantification. From the PCR reads, TCRdb called clonotypes with MiXCR, one entry per CDR3 protein. This table holds about 640,000 distinct CDR3 sequences, around 20% found once. Source material: naive CD8+ T cells from blood, with Jurkat cell RNA spiked in. The subset is: FACS-sorted CD8+CD4-CCR7+CD45RA+ naive T cells. The receptors were sampled from a human donor in good health. Some libraries in this study had Jurkat cell RNA spiked in.

This clonotype occurred many times. The V call is TRBV6-1, the J call TRBJ1-2; 7 bases agree with TRBD1. The CDR3 runs 16 residues. Germline V gene sequence: CDR1 MNHNS, CDR2 SASEGT. J gave up 4 bases and V 6 bases, and 14 bases lay outside the gene matches. The CDR3 coding sequence is TGTGCCAGCAGGTCCCCAAAGACAGGGATCCTCTATGGCTACACCTTC. It yields the protein CASRSPKTGILYGYTF.

Notes on this clonotype: A much larger clone differs from this one at a single base, so this may be a read error. CDR3 in DNA: TGCGCCGGCAGCTTGACCGCGTTGGAGACCCAGTACTTC. This codes for CAGSLTALETQYF. The rearrangement uses TRBV5-1 and TRBJ2-5; D is uncertain. The CDR3 runs 13 residues. The V gene's germline CDR1 is SGHRS and CDR2 YFSETQ.

This clonotype appeared many times. The rearrangement joins TRBV5-1 to TRBJ2-3; D is perhaps TRBD1 (5 bases). The V end lost 1 base, the J end lost 0 bases, and 21 bases lay between the germline ends. The germline CDR1 and CDR2 sequences are SGHRS and YFSETQ. This CDR3 region has 19 residues. CDR3 bases: TGCGCCAGCAGCTTGATTCCGTCCAGGGAAATGACTAGCACAGATACGCAGTATTTT. Its translation is CASSLIPSREMTSTDTQYF. The full variable domain, its missing parts supplied by reference TRBV5-1 and TRBJ2-3, is KAGVTQTPRYLIKTRGQQVTLSCSPISGHRSVSWYQQTPGQGLQFLFEYFSETQRNKGNFPGRFSGRQFSNSRSEMNVSTLELGDSALYLCASSLIPSREMTSTDTQYFGPGTRLTVL.

With regard to this clonotype: This may arise from a read error, as a much more abundant clone is one base away. This chain uses TRBV10-3 with TRBJ2-2; D is possibly TRBD1 (6 bases). V lost 4 bases and J 1 base, leaving 7 bases between the germline ends. CDR1 ENHRY and CDR2 SYGVKD come from the germline V gene. The CDR3 spans 14 residues. The DNA for the CDR3 is TGTGCCATCAGTGCGACAGGGAACACCGGGGAGCTGTTTTTT. Encoded protein: CAISATGNTGELFF.

This clonotype has only one observation. A much more abundant neighbour one base away suggests this may be a read error. J is TRBJ1-5 and V is TRBV25-1; D uncertain. V was trimmed by 8 bases and J by 2 bases, leaving 13 bases between them. Per the germline V gene, CDR1 is MGHDK and CDR2 is SYGVNS. The CDR3 sequence is 14 residues long. The CDR3 DNA follows: TGTGCCAGCGGTGCCCGGTGGGGCAATCAGCCCCAGCATTTT. It yields the protein CASGARWGNQPQHF.

About this clonotype itself: The junction departs from germline at one end; a sequencing error may be responsible. The chain couples TRBV4-3 to TRBJ2-1; D call uncertain. This CDR3 comprises 17 residues. Germline assignment: CDR1 LGHNA and CDR2 YSLEER. CDR3 in DNA: TGCGCCGGCAGCCAAGATGGGGTCCTTAGCTCCTACAATGAGCAGTTCTTC. This gives the protein CAGSQDGVLSSYNEQFF.

The V gene is TRBV20-1, the J gene TRBJ1-6, with TRBD1 matching 8 bases. The CDR3 runs 17 residues. With 0 bases clipped from V and 4 bases from J, the junction kept 8 bases outside the gene matches. Germline CDR1 is DFQATT and CDR2 is SNEGSKA (reference sequence). The CDR3 protein is CSARDSSGQAYNSPLHF. DNA of the CDR3: TGCAGTGCTAGAGATAGTTCGGGACAGGCTTATAATTCACCCCTCCACTTT.

This clonotype was found a few times. The J gene is TRBJ2-2, the V gene TRBV7-6; D is unresolved. The CDR3 totals 14 residues. Germline assignment: CDR1 SGHVS and CDR2 FNYEAQ. Trimming left V 5 bases short and J 7 bases short, with 14 bases between. The CDR3 DNA is TGTGCCAGCAGCCTGAGTGATCGGCACGGGGAGCTGTTTTTT. Protein: CASSLSDRHGELFF.

Ten or more counts support this clonotype. The chain couples TRBV7-8 to TRBJ1-1; a weak D match, TRBD1 (5 bases). V was clipped by 4 bases and J by 0 bases, with 12 bases between them. CDR3 length: 15 amino acids. Germline-derived CDR1 and CDR2 are SGHVS and FQNEAQ. CDR3 DNA: TGTGCCAGCAGCTGGGACCGACGTATGAACACTGAAGCTTTCTTT. Protein product: CASSWDRRMNTEAFF.